These 13 T cell receptor beta chains were all obtained from the same sample, sequenced in a study of blood T cells in healthy people across ages. The authors ran a second PCR of roughly 6 to 12 cycles using a sample-barcoded 5' primer and a J-beta primer mix. TCRdb independently ran MiXCR on the 5' RACE reads; one entry per CDR3 protein. The table lists 1.5 million to 2 million distinct CDR3 sequences, approximately 50% of them singletons. The sample comprised blood. These receptors were taken from a woman aged 35 to 49 in good health.

The chain joins TRBV6-2 or TRBV6-3 to TRBJ2-1; TRBD1 or TRBD2 may be the D gene (6 bases each). The CDR3 sequence is 14 residues long. Germline V gene sequence: CDR1 MNHEY, CDR2 SVGEGT. V was clipped by 10 bases and J by 2 bases, with 15 bases between them. The CDR3 reads CATGTRLAYNEQFF. CDR3 bases: TGTGCCACCGGGACACGACTAGCCTACAATGAGCAGTTCTTC.

This chain joins TRBV6-5 and TRBJ1-1; D uncertain. Trimming left V 6 bases short and J 7 bases short, with 9 bases between. Germline-derived CDR1 and CDR2 are MNHEY and SVGAGI. This CDR3 region has 11 residues. For the CDR3, the DNA is TGTGCCAGCAGGCACCTGGGTGAAGCTTTCTTT. Its translation: CASRHLGEAFF.

The CDR3 spells CASTSLFGQGPYEQYF. CDR3 DNA: TGCGCCAGCACTTCGTTATTCGGACAGGGACCCTACGAGCAGTACTTC. This chain links TRBV4-1 with TRBJ2-7; 8 bases match TRBD1. The germline CDR1 and CDR2 sequences are MGHRA and YSYEKL. CDR3 length: 16 amino acids. V was clipped by 7 bases and J by 2 bases; unmatched bases: 13.

The chain is built from TRBV21-1 and TRBJ2-5; TRBD2 reflects the table's D call only, with no check against the DNA. TRBV21-1 has pseudogene status. The CDR3 has 16 residues. CDR3 nucleotides: TGTGCCAGCAGCAAAGTTTCGACTAGCGGGGGAGATGAGCAGTACTTC. This translates into CASSKVSTSGGDEQYF.

This clonotype was counted a few times. The CDR3 here is CASSEGMSPTYEQYF. The CDR3 DNA sequence: TGTGCCAGCAGTGAAGGAATGTCCCCAACCTACGAGCAGTACTTC. This chain connects TRBV6-1 to TRBJ2-7; D is unresolved. Germline V lookup: CDR1 MNHNS, CDR2 SASEGT. The V end was cut by 1 base, the J end by 2 bases, with 12 bases between. The length of the CDR3 is 15 residues.

V usage is TRBV7-2 and J usage is TRBJ2-1; 8 bases map to TRBD2. The germline V gene encodes CDR1 SGHTA and CDR2 FQGNSA. The CDR3 length is 15 residues. V shed 5 bases, J shed 6 bases, and the junction held 9 bases outside the gene matches. The CDR3 bases are TGTGCCAGCAGCCCAGGGACTAGATCGGGCAATGAGCAGTTCTTC. It codes for CASSPGTRSGNEQFF. Variable domain in full (rest from reference TRBV7-2 and TRBJ2-1): GAGVSQSPSNKVTEKGKDVELRCDPISGHTALYWYRQSLGQGLEFLIYFQGNSAPDKSGLPSDRFSAERTGGSVSTLTIQRTQQEDSAVYLCASSPGTRSGNEQFFGPGTRLTVL.

V usage is TRBV9 and J usage is TRBJ2-7, with D uncertain. This CDR3 comprises 16 residues. V dropped 0 bases and J dropped 1 base, with 14 bases sitting between them. Germline V CDR1 and CDR2: SGDLS, YYNGEE. The DNA of the CDR3 is TGTGCCAGCAGCGTAGGGGATGGGGATTGGTCCTACGAGCAGTACTTC. Translated: CASSVGDGDWSYEQYF.

The chain links TRBV6-6 to TRBJ2-4; no clear D gene. Germline V gene data show CDR1 as MNHNY and CDR2 as SVGAGI (reference sequence). V was shortened by 6 bases and J by 2 bases, with 20 bases between the two germline ends. The CDR3 is 17 amino acids. The DNA of the CDR3 is TGTGCCAGCAGCAACGGTGGGCAGAGTTTGCCCAAAAACATTCAGTACTTC. As protein: CASSNGGQSLPKNIQYF.

The genes are TRBV15 and TRBJ2-5; 7 bases fit TRBD2. V was pared by 4 bases and J by 8 bases, with 4 bases of the junction left unmatched. The germline CDR1 and CDR2 sequences are LNHNV and YYDKDF (reference sequence). The CDR3 extends over 12 amino acids. In DNA, the CDR3 is TGTGCCACCAGCATGGGGGGGAGAACCCAGTACTTC. It is translated as CATSMGGRTQYF.

J is TRBJ2-1 and V is TRBV3-1, with 10 bases aligning to TRBD1. Germline V gives CDR1 LGHDT, CDR2 YNNKEL (reference sequence). Unmatched junction bases numbered 7, after V lost 0 bases and J lost 5 bases. This CDR3 is 17 amino acids long. DNA of the CDR3: TGTGCCAGCAGCCAAGAGGTCGGGACAGGGGTGAACAATGAGCAGTTCTTC. Its protein is CASSQEVGTGVNNEQFF.

The chain couples TRBV24-1 to TRBJ2-1; 8 nucleotides line up with TRBD1. Germline V gene lookup returns CDR1 KGHDR and CDR2 SFDVKD. There are 15 residues in the CDR3. Trimming removed 2 bases from V and 6 bases from J; junction bases left unmatched: 5. The CDR3 protein is CATSDWGTGFNEQFF. The DNA for the CDR3 is TGTGCCACCAGTGATTGGGGGACAGGTTTCAATGAGCAGTTCTTC.

The chain uses TRBV15 and TRBJ1-5, with D uncertain. V was trimmed by 3 bases and J by 6 bases, leaving 12 bases between them. The CDR3 consists of 14 residues. Germline V gene lookup returns CDR1 LNHNV and CDR2 YYDKDF (reference sequence). Here the CDR3 DNA reads TGTGCCACCAGCAGCAAAAAGCGGGGTCAGCCCCAGCATTTT. Translated: CATSSKKRGQPQHF.

The chain is built from TRBV27 and TRBJ2-6; 8 bases align to TRBD1. The trim removed 2 bases at V and 3 bases at J, leaving 6 bases unmatched. The CDR3 sequence is 17 residues long. CDR1 MNHEY and CDR2 SMNVEV come from the germline V gene (reference sequence). The CDR3 DNA reads as TGTGCCAGCAGTTTAGGTCAGGGGGCAGGTGGGGCCAACGTCCTGACTTTC. Protein: CASSLGQGAGGANVLTF.